This entry lists 17 T cell receptor beta chains sequenced from one sample in a study of cytomegalovirus exposure and HLA in healthy donors. The PCR had 60 Vbeta and 13 Jbeta primers. The method was immunoSEQ multiplex PCR; TCRdb's version includes in-frame clones alone and lacks a portion of them. The table has over 65,000 clones, around 80% seen once. Sample: PBMCs. The receptors come from a human donor in good health.

The gene calls are TRBV7-2 and TRBJ2-5; D is possibly TRBD1 (6 bases). This CDR3 is 14 amino acids long. Looked up from germline, CDR1 is SGHTA and CDR2 is FQGNSA. Trimming pared 5 bases from V and 7 bases from J, leaving 17 bases between. CDR3 sequence (DNA): TGTGCCAGCAGCCGATCAGGGGCCGGAACGACCCAGTACTTC. Amino acid sequence: CASSRSGAGTTQYF.

By sample share, this clone is medium-sized (0.01 to 0.1%). The genes are TRBV6-5 and TRBJ2-7; 8 bases map to TRBD2. Germline CDR1 reads MNHEY; CDR2 reads SVGAGI. The CDR3 loop spans 14 amino acids. V lost 6 bases to trimming and J lost 5 bases; unmatched junction nucleotides: 9. CDR3 amino acids: CASRPRGGLHEQYF. For the CDR3, the DNA is TGTGCCAGCAGGCCTCGGGGGGGACTCCACGAGCAGTACTTC.

J is TRBJ1-1 and V is TRBV6-5; D ambiguous. The CDR3 extends over 16 amino acids. The V gene lost 2 bases and the J gene lost 0 bases, with 13 bases spanning the gap. CDR1 MNHEY and CDR2 SVGAGI come from the germline V gene. The CDR3 bases are TGTGCCAGCAGTTACCGCAACTTGGAGTTGAACACTGAAGCTTTCTTT. It specifies CASSYRNLELNTEAFF.

V gene TRBV18 combines with J gene TRBJ1-1; D might be TRBD1 (5 bases). The CDR3 is made up of 14 amino acids. V lost 3 bases to trimming and J lost 0 bases, with 8 bases between them. Germline lookup yields CDR1 KGHSH and CDR2 LQKENI. CDR3 residues: CASSPETVNTEAFF. CDR3 nucleotide sequence: TGTGCCAGCTCACCGGAGACAGTGAACACTGAAGCTTTCTTT.

This clone was counted only a few times. V gene TRBV5-6 combines with J gene TRBJ2-3; 9 bases fit TRBD1. The germline CDR1 and CDR2 sequences are SGHDT and YYEEEE. The CDR3 length is 16 residues. The V and J ends lost 5 bases and 2 bases, in that order; junction bases with no gene match: 9. Here the CDR3 reads CASSLLRDRVTDTQYF. As DNA, the CDR3 is TGTGCCAGCAGTCTCCTCCGGGACAGGGTCACAGATACGCAGTATTTT.

CDR3 loop: CASSIGGHYGYTF. The CDR3 DNA follows: TGTGCCAGTAGTATTGGGGGCCACTATGGCTACACCTTC. The chain couples TRBV19 to TRBJ1-2; TRBD1 might be the D (6 bases). The CDR3 is 13 amino acids. Trimming stripped 3 bases from V and 3 bases from J, with 8 bases between. CDR1 LNHDA and CDR2 SQIVND come from the germline V gene (reference sequence).

The chain carries TRBV6-4 and TRBJ1-5; D perhaps matches TRBD1 (5 bases). The CDR3 spans 14 residues. V lost 5 bases and J lost 2, with 10 bases in between. Germline V gives CDR1 MRHNA, CDR2 SNTAGT. CDR3 protein: CASSSQGGNQPQHF. In DNA form, the CDR3 reads TGTGCCAGCAGTAGTCAGGGCGGCAATCAGCCCCAGCATTTT.

This clone was seen more than once but under ten times. The V gene is TRBV6-6, the J gene TRBJ2-5; 11 nucleotides line up with TRBD2. J gave up 4 bases and V 6 bases, and 10 bases lay outside the gene matches. The length of the CDR3 is 16 residues. Germline V lookup: CDR1 MNHNY, CDR2 SVGAGI (reference sequence). This CDR3 reads CASRRTTSGEGETQYF. The CDR3 DNA is TGTGCCAGCAGGCGCACGACTAGCGGGGAGGGAGAGACCCAGTACTTC.

Notes on this clone: Its ends do not fully match the called genes, so a read error is possible. The chain couples TRBV5-4 to TRBJ1-2, with 7 bases identical to TRBD1. The length of the CDR3 is 14 residues. CDR1 is SGHNT, CDR2 YYREEE, per germline (reference sequence). This chain's CDR3 is CASSPWDSVYRYTF. CDR3 DNA sequence: TGTGCCAGCAGCCCCTGGGACAGTGTCTATCGCTACACCTTC.

The chain is built from TRBV6-5 and TRBJ2-5; D may be TRBD2 (7 bases). Trimming took off 8 bases at V and 2 bases at J, with 15 bases between the two ends. The CDR3 covers 14 residues. Germline CDR1 reads MNHEY; CDR2 reads SVGAGI. The CDR3 nucleotides are TGTGCCAGCTCCCGGCGGGGGACACAAGAGACCCAGTACTTC. This encodes CASSRRGTQETQYF.

This chain links TRBV5-4 with TRBJ2-5, with 8 nucleotides matching TRBD1. The CDR3 runs to 14 residues. Germline V CDR1 and CDR2: SGHNT, YYREEE (reference sequence). V was pared by 3 bases and J by 2 bases, with 3 bases of the junction left unmatched. The CDR3 coding sequence is TGTGCCAGCAGCTACAGACAGGGGCAAGAGACCCAGTACTTC. Translation gives CASSYRQGQETQYF.

The chain joins TRBV6-6 to TRBJ2-3, with a tentative D call TRBD1 (7 bases). The CDR3 has 13 amino acids. V was cut by 4 bases and J by 6 bases, with 11 bases left in between. The germline V gene encodes CDR1 MNHNY and CDR2 SVGAGI (reference sequence). The CDR3 loop is CASSSAGGDTQYF. As DNA, the CDR3 is TGTGCCAGCAGTTCGGCAGGGGGGGATACGCAGTATTTT.

This chain links TRBV7-2 with TRBJ2-5, with 13 bases fitting TRBD2. The CDR3 runs 15 residues. V dropped 8 bases and J dropped 5; count of bases not matched to a gene: 8. Germline V gives CDR1 SGHTA, CDR2 FQGNSA. The CDR3 sequence is CASRTSGGAWETQYF. CDR3 in DNA: TGTGCCAGCCGTACTAGCGGGGGGGCCTGGGAGACCCAGTACTTC.

The chain joins TRBV10-3 to TRBJ2-1; D not resolved. Trimming shortened V by 0 bases and J by 7 bases, and 4 bases separated the two germline ends. CDR3 size: 12 residues. Germline lookup yields CDR1 ENHRY and CDR2 SYGVKD. DNA for the CDR3: TGTGCCATCAGTGAGTCGAGGAATGAGCAGTTCTTC. This sequence encodes CAISESRNEQFF.

This clone was counted a few times. This chain connects TRBV7-9 to TRBJ2-3; 7 nucleotides line up with TRBD1. The CDR3 has 16 residues. CDR1 is SEHNR, CDR2 FQNEAQ, per germline (reference sequence). J lost 2 bases, V lost 6 bases, and 11 bases had no gene match. The CDR3 DNA sequence: TGTGCCAGCAGGTCTCCCCAGACAGGGCCCACAGATACGCAGTATTTT. Its protein product is CASRSPQTGPTDTQYF.

This chain connects TRBV5-1 to TRBJ1-1; 7 bases match TRBD1. The ends lost 5 bases at V and 1 base at J; junction bases unmatched: 11. The CDR3 contains 16 residues. Germline values: CDR1 SGHRS, CDR2 YFSETQ. The CDR3 loop reads CASSNRDSGTNTEAFF. CDR3 bases: TGCGCCAGCAGTAACCGGGACAGCGGAACGAACACTGAAGCTTTCTTT.

This clone was seen more than once but under ten times. The CDR3 protein is CASRSQETQYF. CDR3 bases: TGCGCCAGCAGGTCTCAAGAGACCCAGTACTTC. The J gene is TRBJ2-5, the V gene TRBV5-1; D call uncertain. Trimming pared 5 bases from V and 2 bases from J, leaving 4 bases between. Germline CDR1 reads SGHRS; CDR2 reads YFSETQ. This CDR3 has 11 residues.